What follows describes a single T cell receptor (beta chain). Sequenced by immunoSEQ multiplex PCR; TCRdb stores in-frame clones only, minus some. The sample includes 200,000 to 250,000 clones, 84% seen only once; the top ten take under 10%. This record belongs to a study of blood T cell repertoires in COVID-19. This CDR3 has 14 residues. V shed 8 bases and J shed 3 bases, with 17 bases lying between them. The V gene's germline CDR1 is MNHEY and CDR2 SVGAGI. The chain recombines TRBV6-5 with TRBJ2-7; D possibly corresponds to TRBD2 (8 bases). Material: peripheral blood. The source is a woman of 80 years or more with COVID-19, enrolled during active disease. CDR3 coding DNA: TGTGCCAGCGGGGCGGGGGGACAGAGCTACGAGCAGTACTTC. Protein: CASGAGGQSYEQYF.